This T cell receptor beta chain was obtained from a study of Graves' ophthalmopathy and Graves' hyperthyroidism. This clonotype was counted ten times or more. Amplification of the TCR beta CDR3 regions used RNA transcripts (as template). Investigators did first-round RT-PCR with HTBI primers, then second-round multiplex PCR. TCRdb re-called the multiplex PCR reads with MiXCR, one entry per CDR3 protein. The sample includes hundreds of thousands of distinct CDR3 sequences, 20% to 25% of them seen just once. The CDR3 covers 15 residues. Losses at the gene ends were 1 base for V and 3 bases for J; bases not matched to a gene: 2. CDR1 is KGHDR and CDR2 is SFDVKD in the germline V gene. Uncontrolled infections, pregnancy, lactation or other autoimmune diseases led to patient exclusion. Someone took the PBMCs out of 10 ml of fresh peripheral blood.

The chain uses TRBV24-1 and TRBJ2-3, with 8 bases aligning to TRBD1. This receptor was obtained from a woman younger than 30 with stable Graves' hyperthyroidism. The sequenced sample consisted of peripheral blood. Here the CDR3 reads CATSDLDRGTDTQYF. The CDR3 DNA sequence: TGTGCCACCAGTGATTTAGACAGGGGAACAGATACGCAGTATTTT.